This T cell receptor beta chain was found in a study of blood T cell repertoires in COVID-19 (dated by TCRdb to about 2020). As for the study more broadly: The collaborator samples originated in the United States, Italy and Spain and spanned the acute and convalescent phases of COVID-19. The prospective study material was composed of cDNA or gDNA derived from T cells, B-cell-depleted T cells, or PBMCs. Subjects who had been exposed to COVID-19, were actively infected with it, or had recovered from it provided the deeply sampled blood TCRbeta repertoires that made up the dataset. The repertoires were released in a freely available public database intended as a resource for research on the immune response to SARS-CoV-2. The samples were drawn from two sources: the first 160 participants of the ongoing ImmuneRACE study, and fewer than 1,500 subjects contributed by 6 global collaborators. Sample metadata almost always included a de-identified subject ID, COVID-19 status, age in years and sex. Where available, HLA class I and class II types were obtained from metadata supplied by the sample provider rather than from assay-based typing. Points the paper makes about the study in general: How much clinical and demographic metadata was included differed by source and by participant, and the metadata was provided uncurated.

TCRbeta CDR3 regions were amplified from genomic DNA using the immunoSEQ Assay, a bias-controlled multiplex PCR. Concerning the study's data processing: The number of nucleated cells in each sample was estimated from the amplification of reference gene primers within the assay. To quantify the absolute abundance of each unique TCRbeta CDR3 rearrangement, sequence reads were collapsed and filtered. Productive Simpson clonality was computed per sample as the square root of Simpson's diversity index over productive rearrangements. This immuneACCESS table, as held by TCRdb, lists in-frame sequences with V and J called but not all clones. Of the missing ones, under half trace to an unresolved V gene in checked studies; the others have no known cause. The D gene and trimming were derived from the DNA, and the V and J assignments and clone size from that table. Present in this sample are 150,000 to 200,000 clones, 80% to 90% of which were seen just once. Approximately 9% of the sample rests with the top ten.

A remark on this clone: Which antigen it targets is not known. It has no much larger one-base neighbor in the sample; base qualities were not kept.

Participants in the prospective study were aged roughly 18 to 100 years, lived in about two dozen United States geographic areas, and enrolled through a virtual design. In the prospective study, cohorts were assigned on the basis of participant-reported clinical history obtained from a screening survey and a study questionnaire. Recovered participants in ImmuneRACE Cohort 3 were defined by two consecutive negative NP/OP PCR tests, clearance by a healthcare professional, or resolution of symptoms. In the prospective study, whole blood, serum and a nasopharyngeal or oropharyngeal swab were collected from each participant by mobile phlebotomists. Additional blood draws and questionnaires over an approximately two-month period could optionally be provided by prospective study participants. Blood samples from the prospective study were shipped frozen or at room temperature prior to DNA extraction. Reading from cysteine to phenylalanine, the CDR3 counts 11 amino acids. Only the CDR3 region is kept as DNA, spanning 33 bases read in frame from base 1. V drops 10 bases and J drops 5 bases, leaving 11 bases in between. The germline V gene yields MNHEY for CDR1 and SVGAGI for CDR2.

This receptor chain uses TRBV6-5 and TRBJ1-2; no confident D gene assignment can be made. Sample: PBMCs or T cells enriched from blood (not recorded which). This clonotype was sampled from a young woman who had recovered from COVID-19. The nucleotide sequence is TGTGCCACCACTAACGGTTATGGCTACACCTTC. Its coded protein is CATTNGYGYTF.